Presented here are 29 T cell receptor beta chains from one specimen sequenced in a study of esophageal squamous cell carcinoma under preoperative chemotherapy. TCRdb reprocessed the PCR reads with MiXCR, giving one entry per CDR3 protein. The sample lists about 30,000 distinct CDR3 sequences; approximately 50% were seen once. As to time point: before preoperative PTX-NDP chemotherapy. The biological material was taken from a patient given preoperative chemotherapy. All receptors come from a human donor with esophageal squamous cell carcinoma. The donor label of this sample is uncertain.

This clonotype is labeled as medium-sized. The junction departs from the called germline gene at one end, perhaps through a read error. CDR3 region: CASSSDRGYEQYF. CDR3 nucleotide sequence: TGTGCTAGCAGCTCCGACAGGGGCTACGAGCAGTACTTC. This rearrangement joins TRBV7-7 to TRBJ2-7; 8 nucleotides line up with TRBD1. Germline CDR1 reads SSHAT; CDR2 reads FNYEAQ (reference sequence). The CDR3 is made up of 13 amino acids. The complete variable domain, with remaining parts taken from reference TRBV7-7 and TRBJ2-7, reads GAGVSQSPRYKVTKRGQDVTLRCDPISSHATLYWYQQALGQGPEFLTYFNYEAQPDKSGLPSDRFSAERPEGSISTLTIQRTEQRDSAMYRCASSSDRGYEQYFGPGTRLTVT.

This clonotype was found once. A junction end diverges from the germline sequence, so it may reflect a read error. The chain has TRBV7-6 and TRBJ2-5, with TRBD2 identical over 8 bases. From germline, CDR1 is SGHVS and CDR2 FNYEAQ. The CDR3 has 19 amino acids. CDR3 sequence reads: CARGLGAALAGGDQDTQYF. The CDR3 nucleotides are TGTGCCAGGGGCTTGGGTGCGGCCCTCGCGGGGGGAGACCAAGACACCCAGTACTTC.

The V and J genes are TRBV7-8 and TRBJ2-5, with TRBD2 matching over 8 bases. V shed 5 bases, J shed 5 bases, and the junction held 13 bases outside the gene matches. CDR1 SGHVS and CDR2 FQNEAQ come from the germline V gene. The CDR3 consists of 16 residues. In DNA, the CDR3 is TGTGCCAGCAGCCCGCCCTTGTGCGGGAGGCAGGAGACCCAGTACTTC. It encodes CASSPPLCGRQETQYF.

The chain is built from TRBV7-3 and TRBJ2-5; 10 bases align to TRBD1. CDR1 and CDR2 from the germline V gene are SGHTA and FQGTGA. This CDR3 is 15 amino acids long. The trim removed 5 bases at V and 5 bases at J, leaving 8 bases unmatched. The CDR3 region is CASSTGQGVLETQYF. The CDR3 DNA sequence: TGTGCCAGCAGCACCGGACAGGGGGTATTGGAGACCCAGTACTTC.

This rearrangement joins TRBV5-1 to TRBJ2-7, with TRBD2 matching 12 bases. The CDR3 loop spans 19 amino acids. Germline trimming cut 4 bases from V and 7 bases from J; bases unmatched to any gene: 21. From germline, CDR1 is SGHRS and CDR2 YFSETQ. This CDR3 is CASSTGLAGSGSLSREQYF. In nucleotides, the CDR3 is TGCGCCAGCAGCACCGGACTAGCGGGATCGGGCAGTTTGAGTAGGGAGCAGTACTTC.

DNA of the CDR3: TGCAATGCCGGTCCAACAGGGAGGCTCGACTATGGCTACACCTTC. Translating it yields CNAGPTGRLDYGYTF. The chain joins TRBV20-1 to TRBJ1-2, with a possible D match to TRBD1 (6 bases). The CDR3 extends over 15 amino acids. Germline loops: CDR1 DFQATT, CDR2 SNEGSKA (reference sequence).

Concerning this clonotype itself: The junction departs from germline at one end; a sequencing error may be responsible. V is TRBV7-6 and J is TRBJ2-4, with D maybe TRBD2 (7 bases). The CDR3 consists of 16 residues. Germline lookup yields CDR1 SGHVS and CDR2 FNYEAQ. CDR3 protein: CASSVMGGGAKDTQYF. In DNA form, the CDR3 reads TGTGCCAGCAGCGTAATGGGGGGGGGGGCCAAAGACACGCAGTACTTT.

At least ten counts were recorded for this clonotype. V gene TRBV7-8 combines with J gene TRBJ2-3; 7 nucleotides match TRBD1. The CDR3 runs to 14 residues. V shed 2 bases and J 3 bases; nucleotides not matched to a gene: 2. Germline values: CDR1 SGHVS, CDR2 FQNEAQ. As DNA, the CDR3 is TGTGCCAGCAGCTTATTGACAGGGACAGATACGCAGTATTTT. Its protein product is CASSLLTGTDTQYF.

In regard to this clonotype: This sequence may be a read error, since a much larger clone differs from it by one base. The CDR3 sequence: CASTPDTSTQFF. The CDR3 nucleotides are TGTGCCAGCACCCCGGACACATCTACCCAGTTCTTC. The rearrangement links TRBV6-1 to TRBJ2-1, with a possible D match to TRBD1 (5 bases). V shed 7 bases and J shed 13 bases, with 17 bases lying between them. Germline CDR1 is MNHNS and CDR2 is SASEGT. The CDR3 spans 12 residues.

As to this clonotype: Because the CDR3 is missing its conserved closing phenylalanine or tryptophan, this is likely a read error. V is TRBV7-2 and J is TRBJ2-1; no clear D. Germline V gives CDR1 SGHTA, CDR2 FQGNSA. Trimming stripped 0 bases from V and 10 bases from J, with 10 bases between. CDR3 length: 13 residues. CDR3 DNA: TGTGCCAGCAGCTTAGCGATTCAGTACGAGCAGTTCTTA. The encoded protein is CASSLAIQYEQFL.

In this sample, this clonotype turned up many times. The chain is built from TRBV10-1 and TRBJ2-5; D is perhaps TRBD2 (6 bases). Between the trimmed V and J ends, which lost 0 bases and 11 bases, there was a span of 25 bases. The CDR3 sequence is 17 residues long. Germline V gene lookup returns CDR1 WNHNN and CDR2 SYGVQD (reference sequence). The CDR3: CASSESGGPPSVNEQYF. In DNA form, the CDR3 reads TGCGCCAGCAGTGAGTCCGGGGGACCCCCAAGTGTCAATGAGCAGTACTTC.

This clonotype has at least ten counts. The chain carries TRBV5-5 and TRBJ2-1, with unresolved D. This CDR3 region has 15 residues. Germline CDR1 reads SGHKS; CDR2 reads YYEKEE (reference sequence). V lost 1 base, J lost 8 bases, and 16 bases lay in between. Here the CDR3 DNA reads TGTGCCAGCAGCTTGAAGGCCTCTAGTTGGGATGAGCAGTTCTTC. Translation gives CASSLKASSWDEQFF.

The gene calls are TRBV12-3 or TRBV12-4 and TRBJ1-5; no clear D. This CDR3 has 12 amino acids. Trimming took off 5 bases at V and 10 bases at J, with 12 bases between the two ends. CDR3 in amino acids: CASSDSEGPQHF. For the CDR3, the DNA is TGTGCCAGCAGTGACTCTGAGGGACCCCAGCATTTT.

This rearrangement joins TRBV20-1 to TRBJ2-4, with D maybe TRBD2 (5 bases). Trimming stripped 6 bases from V and 5 bases from J, with 14 bases between. Germline CDR1 reads DFQATT; CDR2 reads SNEGSKA (reference sequence). CDR3 size: 13 residues. The CDR3 DNA is TGCAGTGCCCCGCCTGGACTTCAAAACATTCAGTACTTC. Translating gives CSAPPGLQNIQYF.

The chain is built from TRBV7-2 and TRBJ2-5; 13 nucleotides agree with TRBD2. The J call could be wrong; TRBJ2-7 is a better fit for the DNA end. Per germline, CDR1 SGHTA and CDR2 FQGNSA. The CDR3 runs 14 residues. CDR3 residues: CASSRTSGRNEQYF. The CDR3 nucleotides read TGTGCCAGCAGCCGGACTAGCGGGAGAAACGAGCAGTACTTC.

As for this clonotype: The junction departs from the called germline gene at one end, perhaps through a read error. The chain has TRBV7-2 and TRBJ2-5; 10 bases agree with TRBD2. CDR3 length: 16 amino acids. Per germline, CDR1 SGHTA and CDR2 FQGNSA. This CDR3 reads CASRLAGGGDQDTQYF. Here the CDR3 DNA reads TGTGCCAGCAGGTTAGCGGGGGGCGGTGACCAAGACACCCAGTACTTC.

This clonotype was recorded at least ten times. The genes are TRBV7-2 and TRBJ1-2; the D gene is possibly TRBD1 (6 bases). V was cut by 1 base and J by 8 bases, with 17 bases left in between. The CDR3 sequence is 15 residues long. The germline CDR1 and CDR2 sequences are SGHTA and FQGNSA. The CDR3 protein is CASSLGGDNVRGYTF. The CDR3 DNA reads as TGTGCCAGCAGCTTAGGTGGGGACAACGTAAGAGGCTACACCTTC.

The chain joins TRBV7-3 to TRBJ2-4; a weak D match, TRBD2 (7 bases). There are 17 residues in the CDR3. Germline assignment: CDR1 SGHTA and CDR2 FQGTGA. Trimming cost V 3 bases and J 3 bases, with 18 bases left between them. The CDR3 sequence: CASSLVPGGGIKNIQYF. The CDR3 bases are TGTGCCAGCAGCTTGGTACCGGGGGGCGGGATCAAAAACATTCAGTACTTC.

This clonotype is medium-sized (0.01 to 0.1%) in the sample. V gene TRBV7-8 combines with J gene TRBJ2-1; 8 bases map to TRBD2. The germline V gene has CDR1 SGHVS and CDR2 FQNEAQ. The CDR3 has 19 residues. The V gene end was trimmed by 0 bases and the J gene end by 8 bases; junction bases not matched to a gene: 18. The CDR3 DNA reads TGTGCCAGCAGCTTAGCGCGTCTGGGGCGGGAGGCCCCTGGGTATGAGCAGTTCTTC. It is translated as CASSLARLGREAPGYEQFF.

This clonotype was recorded once. This chain connects TRBV6-1 to TRBJ2-3; tentatively, D is TRBD2 (6 bases). The V and J ends lost 5 bases and 2 bases respectively, with 23 bases between them. This CDR3 has 18 residues. Germline-derived CDR1 and CDR2 are MNHNS and SASEGT. The CDR3 nucleotides read TGTGCCAGCAGTACCTTCGAGGGAGTAGCGGAGTCCACAGATACGCAGTATTTT. Translation gives CASSTFEGVAESTDTQYF.

This rearrangement joins TRBV12-3 or TRBV12-4 to TRBJ2-5, with D perhaps TRBD1 (6 bases). The CDR3 has 14 amino acids. CDR3 region: CAGIWGRDKETQYF. The CDR3 DNA reads TGTGCGGGGATCTGGGGCCGGGACAAAGAGACCCAGTACTTC.

This clonotype has only a few counts. Since no conserved phenylalanine or tryptophan closes the CDR3, a read error is the likely cause. The genes are TRBV7-2 and TRBJ2-3; 7 bases map to TRBD2. The V gene's germline CDR1 is SGHTA and CDR2 FQGNSA. The ends lost 2 bases at V and 11 bases at J; junction bases unmatched: 10. The CDR3 covers 14 residues. In DNA, the CDR3 is TGTGCCAGCAGCTTATGGGCGGGAGAAGGTGAGCAGTATTCG. It yields the protein CASSLWAGEGEQYS.

This clonotype was counted between two and nine times. The junction does not match germline at one end; this may be a read error. This rearrangement joins TRBV7-3 to TRBJ2-5; either TRBD1 or TRBD2 may fit D (5 bases each). Per the germline V gene, CDR1 is SGHTA and CDR2 is FQGTGA. The length of the CDR3 is 16 residues. The CDR3 loop reads CASGATGARDQETQYF. DNA for the CDR3: TGTGCCAGCGGCGCGACCGGGGCCCGTGACCAAGAGACCCAGTATTTC. Together with reference TRBV7-3 and TRBJ2-5, the CDR3 gives the full variable domain: GAGVSQTPSNKVTEKGKYVELRCDPISGHTALYWYRQSLGQGPEFLIYFQGTGAADDSGLPNDRFFAVRPEGSVSTLKIQRTERGDSAVYLCASGATGARDQETQYFGPGTRLLVL.

This clonotype occurred once. V is TRBV7-2 and J is TRBJ2-4, with 7 positions matching TRBD1. J gave up 13 bases and V 2 bases, and 17 bases lay outside the gene matches. The CDR3 is made up of 16 amino acids. Germline V gene sequence: CDR1 SGHTA, CDR2 FQGNSA. The CDR3 reads CASSLPRGTEKDTQYF. CDR3 in DNA: TGTGCCAGCAGCTTACCCCGAGGGACAGAAAAAGACACCCAGTACTTC.

Only a few counts were recorded for this clonotype. A clone one base away is much larger, so this may be a read error. The rearrangement links TRBV7-6 to TRBJ2-2, with no clear D. CDR1 is SGHVS, CDR2 FNYEAQ, per germline. The CDR3 spans 11 residues. The V end was cut by 6 bases, the J end by 7 bases, with 6 bases between. The CDR3, as DNA: TGTGCCAGCAGTTCAGGCGGGGAGCTGTTTTTT. It is translated as CASSSGGELFF.

The V call is TRBV19, the J call TRBJ2-6, with D perhaps matching TRBD2 (6 bases). The ends were cut back, 10 bases at V and 0 bases at J, with 13 bases in the middle. CDR1 is LNHDA, CDR2 SQIVND, per germline (reference sequence). The CDR3 length is 15 residues. The CDR3 loop is CATGTGVSGANVLTF. The DNA of the CDR3 is TGTGCCACCGGGACGGGAGTCTCTGGGGCCAACGTCCTGACTTTC.

The V call is TRBV7-6, the J call TRBJ2-5, with D unclear. Germline CDR1 reads SGHVS; CDR2 reads FNYEAQ. There are 14 residues in the CDR3. V shed 1 base and J shed 7 bases, with 13 bases lying between them. The CDR3 sequence is CASSLDGQPATQYF. CDR3 DNA sequence: TGTGCCAGCAGCTTAGACGGGCAGCCAGCGACCCAGTACTTC.

The J gene is TRBJ2-1, the V gene TRBV7-2; 9 positions match TRBD1. The trim removed 4 bases at V and 5 bases at J, leaving 12 bases unmatched. This CDR3 region has 17 residues. Germline assignment: CDR1 SGHTA and CDR2 FQGNSA. The CDR3 sequence is CASSYSSRDRADNEQFF. The CDR3 DNA follows: TGTGCCAGCAGCTACTCAAGCCGGGACAGGGCGGACAATGAGCAGTTCTTC.

Only a few counts were recorded for this clonotype. This sequence joins TRBV15 and TRBJ2-1, with 7 bases lining up with TRBD1. Losses at the gene ends were 4 bases for V and 7 bases for J; bases not matched to a gene: 4. The V gene's germline CDR1 is LNHNV and CDR2 YYDKDF (reference sequence). The CDR3 is 13 amino acids. The CDR3 sequence: CATSMTGQNEQFF. For the CDR3, the DNA is TGTGCCACCAGCATGACAGGGCAAAATGAGCAGTTCTTC.